This T cell receptor beta chain comes out of a study of T cells after yellow fever vaccination. Study results and limitations: Reappearance after the booster was observed for most primary-vaccination clones (more than 95% CD4, over 75% CD8). The CD4 and CD8 compartments had a small share of their clonotypes in common. Sorted repertoires could include abundant contaminating clonotypes from bulk cells.

As TCR cDNA was made by 5'RACE template switching, a universal primer site and UMIs were added. TCRdb reprocessed the 5' RACE reads with MiXCR, giving one entry per CDR3 protein. This sample has around 400,000 distinct CDR3 sequences, with around 10% found just once. From germline, CDR1 is SGHDT and CDR2 YYEEEE. The CDR3 length is 13 residues. The V gene lost 3 bases and the J gene lost 8 bases, with 13 bases spanning the gap. As for this clonotype: The target antigen is unknown.

The receptor was derived from a man between 18 and 35 years old who received the YFV17D yellow fever vaccine. Source: PBMCs, taken on the day of the first yellow fever vaccination. V and J are TRBV5-6 and TRBJ2-3; the D call may be TRBD1 or TRBD2 (5 bases each). CDR3 nucleotides: TGTGCCAGCAGCTGGATTGAGGGGCGTACGCAGTATTTT. Protein: CASSWIEGRTQYF.